The sequence of this T cell receptor (beta chain) was determined in a study of blood T cell repertoires in COVID-19. Only in-frame clones appear in the TCRdb table, and some are missing; sequencing was by immunoSEQ multiplex PCR. The sample lists a few hundred thousand clones; around 86% were seen once. In this sample, this clone turned up once. CDR3 length equals 13 residues. Trimming took 1 base from V and 9 from J, leaving 7 bases between them. CDR1 is SNHLY, CDR2 FYNNEI, per germline. The specimen sequenced was PBMCs or T cells enriched from blood (not recorded which). This receptor was identified in a woman between 18 and 30 years old who had recovered from COVID-19. The genes are TRBV2 and TRBJ1-6; D is uncertain. CDR3 nucleotides: TGTGCCAGCAGTGAAGGAGGAACTTCACCCCTCCACTTT. It translates to CASSEGGTSPLHF.